This T cell receptor (beta chain) appears in the sequencing data of a study of cytomegalovirus exposure and HLA in healthy donors. Overall study context: Around 89 million unique TCRs from HLA-typed donors made up an early data release.

It was with 60 Vbeta and 13 Jbeta primers that the PCR ran. Sequenced by immunoSEQ multiplex PCR; TCRdb stores in-frame clones only, minus some. The sample consists of approximately 97,000 clones, approximately 73% of them appearing once. Comment on this clone: Its matching antigen is unknown.

Study-wide findings and caveats: Published work reported that the classifier diagnosed cytomegalovirus status with high specificity and sensitivity. The study carried out a later analysis of TCR beta sequences. It associated 15,000 to 20,000 of them with specific HLA alleles at a false discovery rate of 0.05. Sequencing likely produced, as an artifact, a cluster of highly shared sequence variants.

The receptor was derived from a man aged 35-49 years in good health and CMV-seronegative. Specimen: PBMCs.

As DNA, the CDR3 is TGTGCCTGGAGTGTAACGCGGGCCTTTCCCGGGGGAATCGACGAGCAGTACTTC. It translates to CAWSVTRAFPGGIDEQYF. This rearrangement joins TRBV30 to TRBJ2-7; TRBD2 is a possible D gene (6 bases). V lost 0 bases and J 5 bases, leaving 26 bases between the germline ends. The CDR3 covers 18 residues. Germline-derived CDR1 and CDR2 are GTSNPN and SVGIG (reference sequence). Variable domain in full (rest from reference TRBV30 and TRBJ2-7): SQTIHQWPATLVQPVGSPLSLECTVEGTSNPNLYWYRQAAGRGLQLLFYSVGIGQISSEVPQNLSASRPQDRQFILSSKKLLLSDSGFYLCAWSVTRAFPGGIDEQYFGPGTRLTVT.